The 2 T cell receptor beta chains given below trace back to one sample, sequenced in a study of Graves' ophthalmopathy and Graves' hyperthyroidism. Researchers took RNA transcripts and amplified TCR beta CDR3 regions from them. A first-round RT-PCR used HTBI primers, followed by a second-round multiplex PCR. TCRdb ran MiXCR on the multiplex PCR reads and lists one entry per CDR3 protein. The table lists 500,000 to 700,000 distinct CDR3 sequences, approximately 35% of them singletons. Material: peripheral blood or thyroid tissue (not recorded which). Receptors originate from an adult man with Graves' hyperthyroidism.

Comment on this clonotype: Given a much more abundant clone one base away, this may be a read error. The chain combines TRBV20-1 with TRBJ2-7; 7 bases map to TRBD1. Per germline, CDR1 DFQATT and CDR2 SNEGSKA (reference sequence). V dropped 5 bases and J dropped 4; count of bases not matched to a gene: 5. CDR3 length: 12 amino acids. The CDR3 loop reads CSAGQVAYEQYF. CDR3 nucleotides: TGCAGTGCTGGACAGGTCGCTTACGAGCAGTACTTC.

There are many counts of this clonotype. This chain joins TRBV4-1 and TRBJ2-7; D is possibly TRBD1 or TRBD2 (5 bases each). The V and J ends lost 4 bases and 2 bases respectively, with 15 bases between them. The CDR3 has 15 residues. The germline V gene has CDR1 MGHRA and CDR2 YSYEKL. DNA of the CDR3: TGCGCCAGCAGCCTACCCGGGACCGCTACCTACGAGCAGTACTTC. Translation gives CASSLPGTATYEQYF.